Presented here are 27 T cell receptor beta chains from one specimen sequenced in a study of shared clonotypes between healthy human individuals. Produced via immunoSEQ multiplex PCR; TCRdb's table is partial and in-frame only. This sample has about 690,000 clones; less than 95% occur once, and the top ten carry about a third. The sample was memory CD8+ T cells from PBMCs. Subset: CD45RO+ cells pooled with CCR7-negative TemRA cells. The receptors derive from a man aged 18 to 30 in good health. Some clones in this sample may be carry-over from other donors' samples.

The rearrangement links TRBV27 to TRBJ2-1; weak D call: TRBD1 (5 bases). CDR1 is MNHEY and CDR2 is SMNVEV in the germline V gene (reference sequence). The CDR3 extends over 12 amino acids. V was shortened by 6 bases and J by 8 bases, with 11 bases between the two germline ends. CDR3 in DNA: TGTGCCAGCAGCCATCTAGGGGATGAGCAGTTCTTC. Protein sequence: CASSHLGDEQFF.

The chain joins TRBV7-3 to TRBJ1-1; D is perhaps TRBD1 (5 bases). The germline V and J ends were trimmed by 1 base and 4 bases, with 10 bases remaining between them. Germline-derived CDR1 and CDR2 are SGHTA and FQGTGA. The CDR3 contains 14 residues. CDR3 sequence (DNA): TGTGCCAGCAGCTTAAATGGGGGAAGCACTGAAGCTTTCTTT. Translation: CASSLNGGSTEAFF.

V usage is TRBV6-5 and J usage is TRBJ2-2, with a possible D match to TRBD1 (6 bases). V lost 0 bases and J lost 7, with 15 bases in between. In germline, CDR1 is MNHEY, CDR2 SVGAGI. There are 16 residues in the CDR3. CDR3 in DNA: TGTGCCAGCAGTTACTCGAGCACCCAAGGGGGCGGGGAGCTGTTTTTT. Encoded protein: CASSYSSTQGGGELFF.

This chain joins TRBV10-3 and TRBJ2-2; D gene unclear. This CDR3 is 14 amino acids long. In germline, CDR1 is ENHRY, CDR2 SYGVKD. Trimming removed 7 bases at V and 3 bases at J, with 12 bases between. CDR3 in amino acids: CAIILDLYTGELFF. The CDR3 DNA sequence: TGTGCCATCATTTTGGACCTATACACCGGGGAGCTGTTTTTT.

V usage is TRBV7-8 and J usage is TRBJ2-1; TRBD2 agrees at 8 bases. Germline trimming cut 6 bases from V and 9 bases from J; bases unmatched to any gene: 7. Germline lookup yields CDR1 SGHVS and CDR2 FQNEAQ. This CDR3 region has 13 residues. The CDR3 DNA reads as TGTGCCAGCAGTAGTAGCGGGAACGGTGAGCAGTTCTTC. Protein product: CASSSSGNGEQFF.

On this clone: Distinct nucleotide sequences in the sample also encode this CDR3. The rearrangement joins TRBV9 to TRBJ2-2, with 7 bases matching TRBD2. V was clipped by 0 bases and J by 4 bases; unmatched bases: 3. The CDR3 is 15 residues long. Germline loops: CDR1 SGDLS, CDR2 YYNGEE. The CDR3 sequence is CASSVGGSGTGELFF. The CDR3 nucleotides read TGTGCCAGCAGCGTAGGCGGGAGCGGCACCGGGGAGCTGTTTTTT.

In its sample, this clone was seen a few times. This CDR3 is CSVPHANTEAFF. The DNA for the CDR3 is TGCAGCGTTCCCCACGCGAACACTGAAGCTTTCTTT. This chain links TRBV29-1 with TRBJ1-1, with D hard to call. This CDR3 spans 12 amino acids. Germline values: CDR1 SQVTM, CDR2 ANQGSEA. The V end was cut by 5 bases, the J end by 1 base, with 8 bases between.

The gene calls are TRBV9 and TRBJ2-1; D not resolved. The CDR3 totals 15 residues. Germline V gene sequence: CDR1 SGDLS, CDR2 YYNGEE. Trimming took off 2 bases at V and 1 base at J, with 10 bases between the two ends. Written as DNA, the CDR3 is TGTGCCAGCAGCGTTGAGCCAGGTTCCTACAATGAGCAGTTCTTC. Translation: CASSVEPGSYNEQFF.

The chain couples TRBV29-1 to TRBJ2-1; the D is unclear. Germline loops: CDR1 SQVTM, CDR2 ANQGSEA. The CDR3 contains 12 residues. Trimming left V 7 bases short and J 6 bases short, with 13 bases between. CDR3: CSALPPSNEQFF. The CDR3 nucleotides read TGCAGCGCCCTCCCCCCCAGCAATGAGCAGTTCTTC.

The CDR3, as DNA: TGTGCCAGCAGCGGACCCGGGACTCGGCACTACGAGCAGTACTTC. This gives the protein CASSGPGTRHYEQYF. The J gene is TRBJ2-7, the V gene TRBV5-6, with a possible D match to TRBD2 (6 bases). CDR3 length equals 15 residues. The V end lost 4 bases, the J end lost 3 bases, and 17 bases lay between the germline ends. Germline V gene data show CDR1 as SGHDT and CDR2 as YYEEEE.

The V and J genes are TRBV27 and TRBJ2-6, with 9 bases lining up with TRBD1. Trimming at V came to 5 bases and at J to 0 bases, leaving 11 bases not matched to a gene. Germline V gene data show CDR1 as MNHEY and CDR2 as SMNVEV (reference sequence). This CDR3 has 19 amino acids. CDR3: CASSNLPGQGSSGANVLTF. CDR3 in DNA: TGTGCCAGCAGTAACCTTCCGGGACAGGGAAGCTCTGGGGCCAACGTCCTGACTTTC. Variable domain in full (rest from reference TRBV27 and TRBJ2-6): EAQVTQNPRYLITVTGKKLTVTCSQNMNHEYMSWYRQDPGLGLRQIYYSMNVEVTDKGDVPEGYKVSRKEKRNFPLILESPSPNQTSLYFCASSNLPGQGSSGANVLTFGAGSRLTVL.

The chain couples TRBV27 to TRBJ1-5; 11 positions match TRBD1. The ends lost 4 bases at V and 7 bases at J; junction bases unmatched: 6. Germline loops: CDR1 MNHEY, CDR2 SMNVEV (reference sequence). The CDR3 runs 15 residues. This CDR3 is CASSYLGQGDQPQHF. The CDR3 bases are TGTGCCAGCAGTTACTTGGGACAGGGGGACCAGCCCCAGCATTTT.

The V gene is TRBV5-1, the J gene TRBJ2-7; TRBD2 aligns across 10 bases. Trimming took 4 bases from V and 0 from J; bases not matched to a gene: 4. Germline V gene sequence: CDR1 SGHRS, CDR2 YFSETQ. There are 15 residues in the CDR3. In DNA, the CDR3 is TGCGCCAGCAGCCTTCTAGCGGGAGTCTCCTACGAGCAGTACTTC. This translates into CASSLLAGVSYEQYF.

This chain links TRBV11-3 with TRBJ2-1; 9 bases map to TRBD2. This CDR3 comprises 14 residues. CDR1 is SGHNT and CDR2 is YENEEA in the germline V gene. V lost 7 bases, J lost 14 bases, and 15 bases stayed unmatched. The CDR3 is CASIIAGLAGMKFF. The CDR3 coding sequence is TGTGCCAGCATCATCGCGGGACTAGCCGGTATGAAGTTCTTC.

The CDR3 DNA reads TGCAGCGTTTATGCGGACTCCTACGAGCAGTACTTC. Encoded protein: CSVYADSYEQYF. The V and J genes are TRBV29-1 and TRBJ2-7; D uncertain. The CDR3 is 12 residues long. CDR1 and CDR2 (germline): SQVTM, ANQGSEA. Trimming removed 5 bases at V and 0 bases at J, with 8 bases between.

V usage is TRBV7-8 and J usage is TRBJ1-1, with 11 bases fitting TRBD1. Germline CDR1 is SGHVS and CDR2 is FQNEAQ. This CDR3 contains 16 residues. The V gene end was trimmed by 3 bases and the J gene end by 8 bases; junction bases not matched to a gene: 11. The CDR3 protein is CASSLPDRGLLREAFF. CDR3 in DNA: TGTGCCAGCAGCTTGCCGGACAGGGGGCTCCTTAGAGAAGCTTTCTTT.

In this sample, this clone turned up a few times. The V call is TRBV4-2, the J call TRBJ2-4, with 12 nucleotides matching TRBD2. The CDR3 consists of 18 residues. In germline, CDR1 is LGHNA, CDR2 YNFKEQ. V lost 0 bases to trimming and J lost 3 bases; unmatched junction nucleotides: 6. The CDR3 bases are TGTGCCAGCAGCCAAGAATGGACTAGCGGGAAGGACAAAAACATTCAGTACTTC. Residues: CASSQEWTSGKDKNIQYF.

CDR3 coding DNA: TGTGCCAGCAGTCCCTGGGTGAACACTGAAGCTTTCTTT. It encodes CASSPWVNTEAFF. V usage is TRBV27 and J usage is TRBJ1-1; D remains unclear. Germline CDR1 and CDR2: MNHEY and SMNVEV (reference sequence). CDR3 length equals 13 residues. Trimming took 5 bases from V and 0 from J, leaving 7 bases between them.

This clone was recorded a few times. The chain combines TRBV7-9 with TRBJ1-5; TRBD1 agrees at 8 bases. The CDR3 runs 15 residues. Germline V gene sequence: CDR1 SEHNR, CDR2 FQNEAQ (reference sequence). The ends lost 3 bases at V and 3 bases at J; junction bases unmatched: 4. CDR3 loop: CASSFGQGPNQPQHF. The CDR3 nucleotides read TGTGCCAGCAGCTTTGGACAGGGTCCCAATCAGCCCCAGCATTTT.

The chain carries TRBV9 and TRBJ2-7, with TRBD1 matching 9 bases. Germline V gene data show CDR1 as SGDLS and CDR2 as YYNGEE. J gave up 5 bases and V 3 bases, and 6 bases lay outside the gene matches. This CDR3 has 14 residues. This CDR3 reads CASSAGTGTDEQYF. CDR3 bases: TGTGCCAGCAGCGCCGGGACAGGGACGGACGAGCAGTACTTC.

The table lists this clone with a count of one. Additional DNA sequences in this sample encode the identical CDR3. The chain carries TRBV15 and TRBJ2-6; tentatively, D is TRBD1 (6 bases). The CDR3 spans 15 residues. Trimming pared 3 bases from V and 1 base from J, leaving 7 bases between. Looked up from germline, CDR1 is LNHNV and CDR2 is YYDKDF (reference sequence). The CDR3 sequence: CATSSRGSGANVLTF. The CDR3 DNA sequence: TGTGCCACCAGCAGCAGGGGTTCTGGGGCCAACGTCCTGACTTTC.

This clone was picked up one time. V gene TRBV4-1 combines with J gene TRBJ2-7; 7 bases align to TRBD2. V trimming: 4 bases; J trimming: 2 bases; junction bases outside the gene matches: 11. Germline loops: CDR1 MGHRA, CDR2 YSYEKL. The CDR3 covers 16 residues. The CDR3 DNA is TGCGCCAGCAGCCTTTTCCCGAGCGGGACCCCCTACGAGCAGTACTTC. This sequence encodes CASSLFPSGTPYEQYF.

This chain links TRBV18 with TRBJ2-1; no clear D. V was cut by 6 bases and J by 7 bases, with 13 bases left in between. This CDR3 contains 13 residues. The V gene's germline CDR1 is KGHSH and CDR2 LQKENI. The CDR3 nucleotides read TGTGCCAGCTCGCTCGAGCGTGGTAATGAGCAGTTCTTC. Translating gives CASSLERGNEQFF.

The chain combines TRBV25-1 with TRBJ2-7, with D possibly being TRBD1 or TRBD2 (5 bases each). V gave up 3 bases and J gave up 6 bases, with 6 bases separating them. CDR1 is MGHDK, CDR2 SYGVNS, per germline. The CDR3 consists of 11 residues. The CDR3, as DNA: TGTGCCAGCAGTGACGGGGCCGAGCAGTACTTC. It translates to CASSDGAEQYF.

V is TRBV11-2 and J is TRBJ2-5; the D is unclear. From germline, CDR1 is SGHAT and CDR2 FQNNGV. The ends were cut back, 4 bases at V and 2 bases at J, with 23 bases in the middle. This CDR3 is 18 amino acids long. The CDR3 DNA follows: TGTGCCAGCAGCTCTCATTCGGTTTGGGTGAGGCTGCAAGAGACCCAGTACTTC. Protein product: CASSSHSVWVRLQETQYF.

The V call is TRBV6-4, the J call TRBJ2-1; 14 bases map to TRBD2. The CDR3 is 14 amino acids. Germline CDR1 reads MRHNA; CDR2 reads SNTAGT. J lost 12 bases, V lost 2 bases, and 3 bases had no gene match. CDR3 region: CASSDGTSGSRQFF. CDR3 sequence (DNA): TGTGCCAGCAGTGACGGGACTAGCGGGAGCAGGCAGTTCTTC.

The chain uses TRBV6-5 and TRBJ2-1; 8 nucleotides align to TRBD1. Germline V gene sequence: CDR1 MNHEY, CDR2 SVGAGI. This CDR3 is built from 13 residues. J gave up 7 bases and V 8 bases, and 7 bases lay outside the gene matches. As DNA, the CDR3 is TGTGCCAGCGGACGACAGGGGAGTAATGAGCAGTTCTTC. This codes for CASGRQGSNEQFF.